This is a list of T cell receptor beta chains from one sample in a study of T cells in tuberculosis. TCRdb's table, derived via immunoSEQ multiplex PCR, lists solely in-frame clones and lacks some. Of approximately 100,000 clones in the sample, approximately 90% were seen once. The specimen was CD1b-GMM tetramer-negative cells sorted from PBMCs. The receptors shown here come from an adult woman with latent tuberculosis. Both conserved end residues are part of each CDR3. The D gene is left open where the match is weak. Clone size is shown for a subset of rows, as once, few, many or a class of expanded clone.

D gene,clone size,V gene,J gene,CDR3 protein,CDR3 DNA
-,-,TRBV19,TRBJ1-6,CASSIGSGTLDNSPLHF,TGTGCCAGTAGTATAGGCTCAGGGACACTAGATAATTCACCCCTCCACTTT
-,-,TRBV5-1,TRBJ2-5,CASAMLETAGETQYF,TGCGCCAGCGCTATGCTGGAGACAGCTGGGGAGACCCAGTACTTC
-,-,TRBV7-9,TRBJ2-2,CASSLVPLKQGRYRELFF,TGTGCCAGCAGCTTAGTCCCCCTAAAACAGGGAAGGTACCGGGAGCTGTTTTTT
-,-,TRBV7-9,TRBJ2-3,CASSFGTDMQYF,TGTGCCAGCAGCTTCGGCACAGATATGCAGTATTTT
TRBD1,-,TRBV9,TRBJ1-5,CASSVAPGGQPQHF,TGTGCCAGCAGCGTAGCCCCAGGGGGTCAGCCCCAGCATTTT
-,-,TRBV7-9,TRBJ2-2,CASSSENTGELFF,TGTGCCAGCAGCTCAGAGAACACCGGGGAGCTGTTTTTT
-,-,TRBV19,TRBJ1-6,CASRWGDNSPLHF,TGTGCCAGTAGGTGGGGGGACAATTCACCCCTCCACTTT
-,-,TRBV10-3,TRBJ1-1,CAISESRSPARGTEAFF,TGTGCCATCAGTGAGTCGAGAAGTCCGGCCAGGGGAACTGAAGCTTTCTTT
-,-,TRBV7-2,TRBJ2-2,CASSLAVKTENTGELFF,TGTGCCAGCAGCTTAGCGGTGAAAACAGAGAACACCGGGGAGCTGTTTTTT
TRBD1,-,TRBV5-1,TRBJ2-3,CASSFQDRITDTQYF,TGCGCCAGCAGCTTCCAGGACAGGATCACAGATACGCAGTATTTT
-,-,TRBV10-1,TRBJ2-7,CASSEAGFNEQYF,TGCGCCAGCAGTGAGGCAGGGTTCAACGAGCAGTACTTC
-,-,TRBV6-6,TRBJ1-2,CASLPAMGPNYGYTF,TGTGCCAGCCTCCCAGCAATGGGGCCAAACTATGGCTACACCTTC
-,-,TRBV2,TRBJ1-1,CASSEAVQGFKAFF,TGTGCCAGCAGTGAAGCAGTGCAGGGCTTTAAAGCTTTCTTT
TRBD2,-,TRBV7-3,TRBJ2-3,CASSPGLSKSTDTQYF,TGTGCCAGCAGCCCGGGACTATCTAAGAGCACAGATACGCAGTATTTT
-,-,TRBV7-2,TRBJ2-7,CASSLAGGSYEQYF,TGTGCCAGCAGCTTAGCGGGGGGCTCCTACGAGCAGTACTTC
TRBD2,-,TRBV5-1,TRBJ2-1,CASSADILAGVGNEQFF,TGCGCCAGCAGCGCCGACATACTAGCGGGGGTCGGGAATGAGCAGTTCTTC
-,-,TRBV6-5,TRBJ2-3,CASSYSKGLTDTQYF,TGTGCCAGCAGTTACTCCAAAGGACTCACAGATACGCAGTATTTT
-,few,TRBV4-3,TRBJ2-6,CASSQWWGRALSGANVLTF,TGCGCCAGCAGCCAATGGTGGGGCAGGGCCCTCTCTGGGGCCAACGTCCTGACTTTC
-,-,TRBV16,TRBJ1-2,CASSQSRVGYTF,TGTGCCAGCAGCCAATCGCGGGTTGGCTACACCTTC
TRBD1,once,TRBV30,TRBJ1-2,CASDRPTNYGYTF,TGTGCCTCGGACAGGCCGACTAACTATGGCTACACCTTC
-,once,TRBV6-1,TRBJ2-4,CASSEAFWGTDKNIQYF,TGTGCCAGCAGTGAAGCTTTCTGGGGGACTGACAAAAACATTCAGTACTTC
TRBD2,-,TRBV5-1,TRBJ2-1,CASSLRTSYNEQFF,TGCGCCAGCAGCCTACGGACTAGTTACAATGAGCAGTTCTTC
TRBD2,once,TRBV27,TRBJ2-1,CASSLYGRGSSYNEQFF,TGTGCCAGCAGTTTATACGGGCGGGGGAGCTCCTACAATGAGCAGTTCTTC
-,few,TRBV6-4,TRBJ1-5,CASSLRQPSNQPQHF,TGTGCCAGCAGTCTCAGGCAGCCGAGCAATCAGCCCCAGCATTTT
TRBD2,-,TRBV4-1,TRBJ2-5,CASSHGGLAGGGQETQYF,TGCGCCAGCAGCCACGGCGGACTAGCGGGGGGTGGGCAAGAGACCCAGTACTTC
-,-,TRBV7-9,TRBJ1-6,CASSLETDHSPLHF,TGTGCCAGCAGCTTAGAGACAGATCATTCACCCCTCCACTTT
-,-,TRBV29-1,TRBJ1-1,CSVVDHRVVLNTEAFF,TGCAGCGTTGTGGACCACAGGGTCGTCTTGAACACTGAAGCTTTCTTT